The 21 T cell receptor beta chains listed next were all sequenced from one sample in a study of cytomegalovirus exposure and HLA in healthy donors. A multiplex PCR was run with 60 Vbeta primers and 13 Jbeta primers. TCRdb keeps only in-frame clones here, not all; method: immunoSEQ multiplex PCR. The sample yields 150,000 to 200,000 clones, roughly 84% seen once. The specimen was PBMCs. These receptors came from a woman younger than 35 in good health and CMV-seronegative.

The genes are TRBV27 and TRBJ2-7; 9 bases are shared with TRBD1. After removal of 8 bases from V and 3 bases from J, the junction contained 5 bases not matched to a gene. The CDR3 length is 13 residues. Germline assignment: CDR1 MNHEY and CDR2 SMNVEV (reference sequence). CDR3: CASQQDRGYEQYF. CDR3 coding DNA: TGTGCCAGCCAACAGGACAGGGGCTACGAGCAGTACTTC.

The chain couples TRBV5-1 to TRBJ2-3, with D possibly TRBD2 on 7 matching bases. Germline V CDR1 and CDR2: SGHRS, YFSETQ. The CDR3 contains 16 residues. The germline V and J ends were trimmed by 0 bases and 2 bases, with 13 bases remaining between them. The CDR3 is CASSLAGGGVTDTQYF. In DNA form, the CDR3 reads TGCGCCAGCAGCTTGGCCGGCGGGGGCGTCACAGATACGCAGTATTTT.

V usage is TRBV15 and J usage is TRBJ1-2, with D perhaps TRBD1 (5 bases). Trimming stripped 1 base from V and 4 bases from J, with 13 bases between. Germline V gives CDR1 LNHNV, CDR2 YYDKDF (reference sequence). The CDR3 has 15 residues. CDR3 bases: TGTGCCACCAGCAGAGGCGGAGCAGGGTCCTATGGCTACACCTTC. Translated: CATSRGGAGSYGYTF.

J is TRBJ2-4 and V is TRBV18, with D hard to call. Germline V lookup: CDR1 KGHSH, CDR2 LQKENI. Trimming cost V 5 bases and J 1 base, with 12 bases left between them. The length of the CDR3 is 15 residues. The CDR3 protein is CASSALEAAKNIQYF. The CDR3 DNA follows: TGTGCCAGCTCAGCCCTTGAGGCGGCCAAAAACATTCAGTACTTC.

The table lists this clone with a few counts. The chain links TRBV9 to TRBJ1-1; 7 bases align to TRBD1. V shed 3 bases and J 2 bases; nucleotides not matched to a gene: 7. The germline V gene has CDR1 SGDLS and CDR2 YYNGEE. The CDR3 consists of 15 residues. The CDR3 coding sequence is TGTGCCAGCAGCGCCGGACAGGTCACTAACACTGAAGCTTTCTTT. Residues: CASSAGQVTNTEAFF.

V is TRBV5-6 and J is TRBJ1-5, with D possibly matching TRBD1 (6 bases). Between the trimmed V and J ends, which lost 3 bases and 2 bases, there was a span of 9 bases. The CDR3 is 14 residues long. Germline values: CDR1 SGHDT, CDR2 YYEEEE. The CDR3 here is CASSWGGGNQPQHF. The CDR3 nucleotides read TGTGCCAGCAGCTGGGGGGGCGGCAATCAGCCCCAGCATTTT.

The chain links TRBV5-4 to TRBJ1-2; no clear D. V dropped 1 base and J dropped 3 bases, with 10 bases sitting between them. This CDR3 region has 14 residues. Germline CDR1 is SGHNT and CDR2 is YYREEE (reference sequence). The CDR3: CASSLRHHDYGYTF. The CDR3 DNA follows: TGTGCCAGCAGCTTGAGACATCACGACTATGGCTACACCTTC.

The rearrangement joins TRBV19 to TRBJ2-3, with D maybe TRBD2 (5 bases). The V end was cut by 4 bases, the J end by 0 bases, with 8 bases between. There are 14 residues in the CDR3. CDR1 and CDR2 from the germline V gene are LNHDA and SQIVND (reference sequence). The CDR3 coding sequence is TGTGCCAGTAGTAGCGGGTCTAGCACAGATACGCAGTATTTT. Amino acids: CASSSGSSTDTQYF.

This clone has a single count. This sequence joins TRBV9 and TRBJ1-5; 8 bases match TRBD1. CDR1 is SGDLS and CDR2 is YYNGEE in the germline V gene. Trimming took 4 bases from V and 0 from J; bases not matched to a gene: 6. The CDR3 is 16 residues long. As DNA, the CDR3 is TGTGCCAGCAGCCCAGGGACAGGAATTAGCAATCAGCCCCAGCATTTT. Its translation is CASSPGTGISNQPQHF.

This sequence joins TRBV14 and TRBJ1-2, with D perhaps matching TRBD1 (6 bases). The CDR3 has 14 amino acids. Trimming stripped 4 bases from V and 2 bases from J, with 11 bases between. Germline V CDR1 and CDR2: SGHDN, FVKESK. The DNA of the CDR3 is TGTGCCAGCAGCCGTACAGGGTCCAACTATGGCTACACCTTC. Translation gives CASSRTGSNYGYTF.

The V call is TRBV19, the J call TRBJ1-1; no firm D call. The germline V and J ends were trimmed by 6 bases and 1 base, with 9 bases remaining between them. Germline CDR1 and CDR2: LNHDA and SQIVND (reference sequence). The CDR3 runs 13 residues. This CDR3 is CASSKTENTEAFF. In nucleotides, the CDR3 is TGTGCCAGTAGCAAAACAGAGAACACTGAAGCTTTCTTT.

CDR3 residues: CASTQGGAIQETQYF. In DNA, the CDR3 is TGTGCCAGCACCCAAGGGGGGGCAATCCAAGAGACCCAGTACTTC. The chain has TRBV6-6 and TRBJ2-5, with D possibly TRBD2 on 7 matching bases. CDR3 length: 15 amino acids. Between the trimmed V and J ends, which lost 7 bases and 1 base, there was a span of 16 bases. Looked up from germline, CDR1 is MNHNY and CDR2 is SVGAGI (reference sequence).

This chain joins TRBV19 and TRBJ1-2, with D unclear. Germline CDR1 and CDR2: LNHDA and SQIVND (reference sequence). CDR3 size: 13 residues. Trimming pared 1 base from V and 5 bases from J, leaving 8 bases between. The CDR3 region is CASSIGGGYGYTF. The CDR3 nucleotides read TGTGCCAGTAGTATAGGTGGAGGGTATGGCTACACCTTC.

The V gene is TRBV12-5, the J gene TRBJ2-5; D unresolved. Germline assignment: CDR1 LGHNT and CDR2 FRNRAP. The V and J ends lost 2 bases and 5 bases respectively, with 12 bases between them. This CDR3 is 14 amino acids long. The CDR3 loop reads CASGLTPARETQYF. In DNA form, the CDR3 reads TGTGCTAGTGGTTTGACCCCAGCGCGGGAGACCCAGTACTTC.

This sequence joins TRBV29-1 and TRBJ2-7; weak D call: TRBD2 (6 bases). V lost 6 bases, J lost 3 bases, and 15 bases lay in between. This CDR3 contains 13 residues. Germline V lookup: CDR1 SQVTM, CDR2 ANQGSEA. The CDR3 DNA sequence: TGCAGCGTCGCGCTAGGAGGGAACTACGAGCAGTACTTC. This sequence encodes CSVALGGNYEQYF.

The count of this clone is one. The chain uses TRBV9 and TRBJ1-4; no clear D gene. CDR1 SGDLS and CDR2 YYNGEE come from the germline V gene. Deletions cut 0 bases from V and 0 bases from J, with 6 bases between. CDR3 size: 15 residues. CDR3 residues: CASSVARSTNEKLFF. In nucleotides, the CDR3 is TGTGCCAGCAGCGTAGCCCGTTCAACTAATGAAAAACTGTTTTTT.

This chain connects TRBV5-5 to TRBJ1-2; 11 nucleotides agree with TRBD1. CDR1 is SGHKS and CDR2 is YYEKEE in the germline V gene (reference sequence). V was clipped by 4 bases and J by 4 bases; unmatched bases: 9. The CDR3 has 16 residues. The CDR3 reads CASSRTQGTGGYGYTF. The CDR3 nucleotides are TGTGCCAGCAGCCGGACCCAGGGGACAGGGGGCTATGGCTACACCTTC. Complete variable domain (other parts from reference TRBV5-5 and TRBJ1-2): DAGVTQSPTHLIKTRGQQVTLRCSPISGHKSVSWYQQVLGQGPQFIFQYYEKEERGRGNFPDRFSARQFPNYSSELNVNALLLGDSALYLCASSRTQGTGGYGYTFGSGTRLTVV.

This rearrangement joins TRBV6-1 to TRBJ1-5; D call uncertain. V was shortened by 1 base and J by 1 base, with 5 bases between the two germline ends. The CDR3 has 14 amino acids. From germline, CDR1 is MNHNS and CDR2 SASEGT. As DNA, the CDR3 is TGTGCCAGCAGTGAAGGGGAGAGCAATCAGCCCCAGCATTTT. Its translation is CASSEGESNQPQHF.

The chain uses TRBV14 and TRBJ2-3, with TRBD1 as a possible D gene (5 bases). CDR3 length: 13 residues. The ends were cut back, 0 bases at V and 5 bases at J, with 6 bases in the middle. Germline CDR1 SGHDN, CDR2 FVKESK. CDR3 coding DNA: TGTGCCAGCAGCCAAGAGGGGCGAGATACGCAGTATTTT. As protein: CASSQEGRDTQYF. Together with reference TRBV14 and TRBJ2-3, the CDR3 gives the full variable domain: EAGVTQFPSHSVIEKGQTVTLRCDPISGHDNLYWYRRVMGKEIKFLLHFVKESKQDESGMPNNRFLAERTGGTYSTLKVQPAELEDSGVYFCASSQEGRDTQYFGPGTRLTVL.

The CDR3 DNA sequence: TGTGCCAGCAGCGTAGACAATACGCAGTATTTT. Protein sequence: CASSVDNTQYF. V and J are TRBV9 and TRBJ2-3; D gene ambiguous. The CDR3 has 11 amino acids. CDR1 is SGDLS and CDR2 is YYNGEE in the germline V gene. The V end lost 0 bases, the J end lost 7 bases, and 3 bases lay between the germline ends.

The CDR3 coding sequence is TGTGCCAGCAGTCTATCCGGTGAGGTCTACGAGCAGTACTTC. Its protein is CASSLSGEVYEQYF. The rearrangement joins TRBV6-1 to TRBJ2-7, with D unclear. This CDR3 contains 14 residues. V was clipped by 5 bases and J by 3 bases, with 14 bases between them. Germline V CDR1 and CDR2: MNHNS, SASEGT.